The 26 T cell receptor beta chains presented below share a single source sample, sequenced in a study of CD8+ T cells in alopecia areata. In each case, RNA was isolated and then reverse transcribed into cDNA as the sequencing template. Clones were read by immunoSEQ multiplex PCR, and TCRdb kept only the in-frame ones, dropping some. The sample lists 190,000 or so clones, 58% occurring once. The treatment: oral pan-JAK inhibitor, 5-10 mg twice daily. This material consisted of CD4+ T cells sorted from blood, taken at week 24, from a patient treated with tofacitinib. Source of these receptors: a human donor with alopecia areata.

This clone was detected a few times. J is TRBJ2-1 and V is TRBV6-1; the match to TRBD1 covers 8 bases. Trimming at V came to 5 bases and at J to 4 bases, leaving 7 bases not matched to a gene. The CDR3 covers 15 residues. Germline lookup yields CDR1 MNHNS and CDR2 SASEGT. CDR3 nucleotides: TGTGCCAGCAGTACAGGGACAGGAACTTACAATGAGCAGTTCTTC. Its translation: CASSTGTGTYNEQFF.

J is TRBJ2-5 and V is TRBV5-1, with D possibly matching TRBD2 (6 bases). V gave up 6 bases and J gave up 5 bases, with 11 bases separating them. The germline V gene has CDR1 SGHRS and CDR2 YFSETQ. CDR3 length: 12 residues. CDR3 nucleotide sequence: TGCGCCAGCAAGGCGGGGAGGGAGACCCAGTACTTC. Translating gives CASKAGRETQYF.

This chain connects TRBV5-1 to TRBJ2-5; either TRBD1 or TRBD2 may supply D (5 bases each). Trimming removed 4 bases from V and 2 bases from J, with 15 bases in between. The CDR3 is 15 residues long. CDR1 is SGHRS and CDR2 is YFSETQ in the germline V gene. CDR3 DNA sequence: TGCGCCAGCAGCGAGGACGGGACGATTCAAGAGACCCAGTACTTC. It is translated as CASSEDGTIQETQYF.

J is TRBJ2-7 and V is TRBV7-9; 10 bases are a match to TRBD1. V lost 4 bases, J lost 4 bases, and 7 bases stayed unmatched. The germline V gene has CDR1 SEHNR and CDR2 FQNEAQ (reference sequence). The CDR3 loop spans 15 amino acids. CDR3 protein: CASSSAGTGVYEQYF. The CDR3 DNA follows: TGTGCCAGCAGCTCCGCCGGGACAGGGGTATACGAGCAGTACTTC.

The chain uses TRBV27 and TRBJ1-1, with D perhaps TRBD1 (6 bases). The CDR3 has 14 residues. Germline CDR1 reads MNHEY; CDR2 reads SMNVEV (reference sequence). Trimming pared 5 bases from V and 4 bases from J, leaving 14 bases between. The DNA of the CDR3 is TGTGCCAGCAGTGACGCCAGGGGAGGCACTGAAGCTTTCTTT. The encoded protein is CASSDARGGTEAFF.

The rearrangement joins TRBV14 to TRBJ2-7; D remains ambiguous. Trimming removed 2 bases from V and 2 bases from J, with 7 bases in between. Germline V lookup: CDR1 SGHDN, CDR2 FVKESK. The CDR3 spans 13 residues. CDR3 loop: CASSQILPYEQYF. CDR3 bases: TGTGCCAGCAGCCAAATTCTACCCTACGAGCAGTACTTC.

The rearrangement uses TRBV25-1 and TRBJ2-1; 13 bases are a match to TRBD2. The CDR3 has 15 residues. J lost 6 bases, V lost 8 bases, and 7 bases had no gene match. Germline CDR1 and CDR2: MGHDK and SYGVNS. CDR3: CASRTGLAGPNEQFF. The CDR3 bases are TGTGCCAGCCGAACGGGACTAGCGGGGCCCAATGAGCAGTTCTTC.

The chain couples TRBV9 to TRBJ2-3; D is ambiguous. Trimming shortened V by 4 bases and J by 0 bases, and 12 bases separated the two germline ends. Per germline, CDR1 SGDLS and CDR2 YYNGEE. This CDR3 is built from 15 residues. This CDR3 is CASSPLSGSTDTQYF. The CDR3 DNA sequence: TGTGCCAGCAGCCCCCTGTCCGGTAGCACAGATACGCAGTATTTT. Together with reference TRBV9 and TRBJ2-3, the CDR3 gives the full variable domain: DSGVTQTPKHLITATGQRVTLRCSPRSGDLSVYWYQQSLDQGLQFLIQYYNGEERAKGNILERFSAQQFPDLHSELNLSSLELGDSALYFCASSPLSGSTDTQYFGPGTRLTVL.

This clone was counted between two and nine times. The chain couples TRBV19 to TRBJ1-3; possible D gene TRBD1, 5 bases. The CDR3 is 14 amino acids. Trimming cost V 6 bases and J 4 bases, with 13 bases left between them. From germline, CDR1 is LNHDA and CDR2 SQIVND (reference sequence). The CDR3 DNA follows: TGTGCCAGTAGCCCCGGGACCGTGGGAAACACCATATATTTT. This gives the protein CASSPGTVGNTIYF.

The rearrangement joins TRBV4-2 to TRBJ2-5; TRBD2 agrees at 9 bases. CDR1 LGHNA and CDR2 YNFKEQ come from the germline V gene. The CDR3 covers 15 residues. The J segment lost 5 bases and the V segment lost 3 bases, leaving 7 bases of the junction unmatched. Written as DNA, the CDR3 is TGTGCCAGCAGCCACTCCCAGCGGGGGGAGGAGACCCAGTACTTC. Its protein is CASSHSQRGEETQYF.

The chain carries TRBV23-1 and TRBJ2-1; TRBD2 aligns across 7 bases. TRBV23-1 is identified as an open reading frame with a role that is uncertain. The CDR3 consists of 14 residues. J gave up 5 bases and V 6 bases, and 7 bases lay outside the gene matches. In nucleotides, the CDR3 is TGCGCCAGCAGATCTAGCGGAGGCCACAATGAGCAGTTCTTC. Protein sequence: CASRSSGGHNEQFF.

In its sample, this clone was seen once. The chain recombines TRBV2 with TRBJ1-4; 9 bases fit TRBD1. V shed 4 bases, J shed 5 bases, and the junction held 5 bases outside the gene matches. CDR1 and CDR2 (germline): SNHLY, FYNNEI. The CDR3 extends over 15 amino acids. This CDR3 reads CASSASGTGNEKLFF. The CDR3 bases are TGTGCCAGCAGTGCTTCCGGGACAGGGAATGAAAAACTGTTTTTT.

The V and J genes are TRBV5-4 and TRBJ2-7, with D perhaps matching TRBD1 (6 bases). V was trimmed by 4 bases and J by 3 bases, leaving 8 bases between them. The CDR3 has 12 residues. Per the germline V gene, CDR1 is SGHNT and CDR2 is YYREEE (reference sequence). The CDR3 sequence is CASSQGNYEQYF. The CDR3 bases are TGTGCCAGCAGCCAGGGGAACTACGAGCAGTACTTC.

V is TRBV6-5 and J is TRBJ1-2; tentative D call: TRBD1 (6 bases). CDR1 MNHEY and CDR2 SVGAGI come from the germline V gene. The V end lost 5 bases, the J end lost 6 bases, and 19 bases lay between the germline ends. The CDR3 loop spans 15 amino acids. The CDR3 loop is CASSTRGGPLDGYTF. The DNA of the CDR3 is TGTGCCAGCAGTACCCGGGGGGGCCCCTTAGATGGCTACACCTTC.

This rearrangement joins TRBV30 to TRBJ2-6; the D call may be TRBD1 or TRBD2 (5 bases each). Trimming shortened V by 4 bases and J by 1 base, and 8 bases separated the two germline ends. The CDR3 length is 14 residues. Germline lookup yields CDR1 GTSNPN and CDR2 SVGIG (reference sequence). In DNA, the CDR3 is TGTGCCTGGATCAGGGAGTCTGGGGCCAACGTCCTGACTTTC. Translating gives CAWIRESGANVLTF.

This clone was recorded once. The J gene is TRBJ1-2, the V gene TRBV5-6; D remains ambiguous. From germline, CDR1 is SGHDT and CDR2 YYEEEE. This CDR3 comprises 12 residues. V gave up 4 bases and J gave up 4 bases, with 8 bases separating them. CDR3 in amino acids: CASSMVPYGYTF. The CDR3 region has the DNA TGTGCCAGCAGCATGGTGCCCTATGGCTACACCTTC.

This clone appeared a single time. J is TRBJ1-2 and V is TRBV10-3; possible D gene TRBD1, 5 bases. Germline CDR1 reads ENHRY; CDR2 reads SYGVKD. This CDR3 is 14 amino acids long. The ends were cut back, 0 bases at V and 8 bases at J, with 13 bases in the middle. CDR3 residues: CAISESGREFGYTF. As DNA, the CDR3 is TGTGCCATCAGTGAGTCGGGCAGGGAGTTCGGCTACACCTTC.

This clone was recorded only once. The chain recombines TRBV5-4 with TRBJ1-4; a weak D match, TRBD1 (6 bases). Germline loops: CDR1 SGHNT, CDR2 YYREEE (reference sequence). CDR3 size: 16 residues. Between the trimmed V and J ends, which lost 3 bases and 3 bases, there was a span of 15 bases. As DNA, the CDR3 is TGTGCCAGCAGCTGGGGGCCCGGGGGCCCTAATGAAAAACTGTTTTTT. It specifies CASSWGPGGPNEKLFF.

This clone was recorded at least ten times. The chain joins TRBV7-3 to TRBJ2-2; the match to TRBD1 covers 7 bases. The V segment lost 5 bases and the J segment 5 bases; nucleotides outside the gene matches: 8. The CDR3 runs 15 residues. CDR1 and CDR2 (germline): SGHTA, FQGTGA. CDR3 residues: CASSLHRGGTGELFF. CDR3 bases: TGTGCCAGCAGCCTCCACAGGGGCGGAACCGGGGAGCTGTTTTTT.

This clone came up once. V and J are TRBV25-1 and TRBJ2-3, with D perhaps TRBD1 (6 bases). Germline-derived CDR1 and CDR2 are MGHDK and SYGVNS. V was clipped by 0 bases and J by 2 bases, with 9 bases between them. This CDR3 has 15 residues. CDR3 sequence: CASSEYGTNTDTQYF. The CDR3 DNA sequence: TGTGCCAGCAGTGAATATGGGACAAACACAGATACGCAGTATTTT. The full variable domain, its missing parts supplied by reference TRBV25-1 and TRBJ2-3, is EADIYQTPRYLVIGTGKKITLECSQTMGHDKMYWYQQDPGMELHLIHYSYGVNSTEKGDLSSESTVSRIRTEHFPLTLESARPSHTSQYLCASSEYGTNTDTQYFGPGTRLTVL.

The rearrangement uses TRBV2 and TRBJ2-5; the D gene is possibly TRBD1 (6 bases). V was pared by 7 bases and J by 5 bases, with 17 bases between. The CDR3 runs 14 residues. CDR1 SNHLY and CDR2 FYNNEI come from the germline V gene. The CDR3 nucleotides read TGTGCCAGCAACTTACAGGGAACTGGGGAGACCCAGTACTTC. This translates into CASNLQGTGETQYF.

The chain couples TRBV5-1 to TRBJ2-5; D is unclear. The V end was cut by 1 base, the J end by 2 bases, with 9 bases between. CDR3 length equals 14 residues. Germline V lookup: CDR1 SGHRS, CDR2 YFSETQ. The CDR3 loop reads CASSLSQDQETQYF. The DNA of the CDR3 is TGCGCCAGCAGCTTGTCCCAGGATCAAGAGACCCAGTACTTC.

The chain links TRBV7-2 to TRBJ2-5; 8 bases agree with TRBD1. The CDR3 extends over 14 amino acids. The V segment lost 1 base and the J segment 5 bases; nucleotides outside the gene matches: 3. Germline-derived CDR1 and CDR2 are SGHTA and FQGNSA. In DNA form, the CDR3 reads TGTGCCAGCAGCTTAGAGACAGGGGAGGAGACCCAGTACTTC. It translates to CASSLETGEETQYF.

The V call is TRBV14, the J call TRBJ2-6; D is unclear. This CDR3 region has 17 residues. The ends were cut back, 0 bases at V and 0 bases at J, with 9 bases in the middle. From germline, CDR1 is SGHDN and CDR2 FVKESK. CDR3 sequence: CASSQDTYLSGANVLTF. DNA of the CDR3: TGTGCCAGCAGCCAAGACACTTACCTCTCTGGGGCCAACGTCCTGACTTTC.

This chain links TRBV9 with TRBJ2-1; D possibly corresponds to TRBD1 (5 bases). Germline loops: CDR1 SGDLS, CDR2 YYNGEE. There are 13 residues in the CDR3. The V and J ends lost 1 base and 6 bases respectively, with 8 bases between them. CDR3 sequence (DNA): TGTGCCAGCAGCGTAAAGGGGTCCAATGAGCAGTTCTTC. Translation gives CASSVKGSNEQFF.

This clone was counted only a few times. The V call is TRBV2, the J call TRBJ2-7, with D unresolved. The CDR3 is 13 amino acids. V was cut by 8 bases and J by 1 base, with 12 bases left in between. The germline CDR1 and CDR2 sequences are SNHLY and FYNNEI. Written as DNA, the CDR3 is TGTGCCAGCGAATTGGCAGGATCCTACGAGCAGTACTTC. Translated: CASELAGSYEQYF.